Sequencing of this TCR beta chain was carried out in a study of blood T cell repertoires in COVID-19. This CDR3 is built from 15 residues. In germline, CDR1 is MNHEY, CDR2 SMNVEV (reference sequence). Between the trimmed V and J ends, which lost 8 bases and 4 bases, there was a span of 20 bases. Participants' own reports of clinical history determined their cohort assignment. Recovered participants had two consecutive negative NP/OP PCR tests, healthcare professional clearance, or symptom resolution. Generated by immunoSEQ multiplex PCR, the TCRdb table keeps only in-frame clones and is missing some. The sample has more than 400,000 clones, 87% seen once.

This chain joins TRBV27 and TRBJ1-1; possible D gene TRBD1, 6 bases. Sequencing input: PBMCs or T cells enriched from blood (not recorded which). This clonotype was sampled from a woman between 18 and 29 years old who had recovered from COVID-19. CDR3 region: CASRGDYRVSTEAFF. CDR3 coding DNA: TGTGCCAGCCGGGGAGACTACAGGGTTTCCACTGAAGCTTTCTTT.